This T cell receptor (beta chain) was retrieved from a study of T cell changes during pregnancy in multiple sclerosis. The CDR3 totals 13 residues. CDR1 and CDR2 from the germline V gene are SGHRS and YFSETQ. Trimming removed 3 bases from V and 0 bases from J, with 5 bases in between. The table came from immunoSEQ multiplex PCR; TCRdb's copy has only in-frame clones and leaves some out. The table records under 15,000 clones, roughly 94% of them present only once. The origin of this receptor is a female donor with multiple sclerosis, enrolled in a pregnancy study. This material consisted of CD4+ T cells from peripheral blood mononuclear cells, taken before pregnancy. The rearrangement uses TRBV5-1 and TRBJ2-3; D ambiguous. CDR3 amino acids: CASSYSSTDTQYF. CDR3 bases: TGCGCCAGCAGCTACAGTAGCACAGATACGCAGTATTTT.